What follows is one TCR beta chain and its context. The sample comes from a study of T-cell reconstitution after alpha-beta-depleted transplantation in children. V lost 6 bases and J lost 0, with 12 bases in between. This CDR3 spans 16 amino acids. Unique molecular identifiers featured in how the TCRbeta library was prepared. TCRdb redid the calling of the PCR reads with MiXCR, one entry per CDR3 protein. This sample has about 690,000 distinct CDR3 sequences, with 15% to 20% found just once. The chain uses TRBV12-3 or TRBV12-4 and TRBJ2-6, with no clear D. This specimen was PBMCs from the stem cell graft donor, taken from the stem cell graft. The receptor was isolated from a human donor who donated a stem cell graft to a child with acute myeloid leukemia. Here the CDR3 DNA reads TGTGCCAGCAGCCCCGACCGGTTCTCTGGGGCCAACGTCCTGACTTTC. Translated, it gives CASSPDRFSGANVLTF.